This TCR beta chain was identified during a study of blood T cell repertoires in COVID-19. The repertoire was sequenced with immunoSEQ multiplex PCR; TCRdb's copy has only in-frame clones and lacks some. The data show roughly 200,000 clones, approximately 87% seen once. V lost 4 bases, J lost 2 bases, and 4 bases lay in between. The CDR3 is 12 amino acids. Germline V gene lookup returns CDR1 LGHDT and CDR2 YNNKEL (reference sequence). Sequencing input: PBMCs or T cells enriched from blood (not recorded which). This clonotype was sampled from a woman between 50 and 59 years old in a cohort exposed to, infected with or recovered from COVID-19 (not recorded which). V gene TRBV3-1 (or the pseudogene TRBV3-2) combines with J gene TRBJ2-3, with D unclear. The CDR3 loop reads CASSPSTDTQYF. Written as DNA, the CDR3 is TGTGCCAGCAGCCCCTCCACAGATACGCAGTATTTT.